A single sample gave rise to the 17 T cell receptor beta chains below, sequenced in a study of CD49a tissue-resident CD8 T cells in human skin. Profiled with immunoSEQ multiplex PCR; TCRdb holds only in-frame clones, not every one. This table holds about 1,500 clones, about 59% found once. The sequenced material came from CLA- CD8+ effector memory T cells sorted from blood. Every receptor here comes from a human donor in good health.

The chain links TRBV27 to TRBJ1-1; no firm D call. V lost 2 bases, J lost 1 base, and 5 bases lay in between. CDR3 length: 13 amino acids. CDR1 is MNHEY, CDR2 SMNVEV, per germline (reference sequence). CDR3 DNA sequence: TGTGCCAGCAGTTTAGTCCGGAACACTGAAGCTTTCTTT. Its protein is CASSLVRNTEAFF.

The chain carries TRBV27 and TRBJ2-5, with 9 bases fitting TRBD1. With the DNA end fitting TRBJ2-7 better, the J assignment may be wrong. Germline CDR1 is MNHEY and CDR2 is SMNVEV (reference sequence). CDR3 length equals 13 residues. CDR3 in amino acids: CASRDRGQYEQYF. DNA of the CDR3: TGTGCCAGCAGGGACAGGGGACAGTACGAGCAGTACTTC.

Only a few counts were recorded for this clone. J is TRBJ2-7 and V is TRBV6-1; D call uncertain. V lost 2 bases and J 2 bases, leaving 13 bases between the germline ends. The germline V gene encodes CDR1 MNHNS and CDR2 SASEGT. The CDR3 covers 15 residues. The chain's CDR3 is CASSELLAETYEQYF. CDR3 sequence (DNA): TGTGCCAGCAGTGAACTATTAGCCGAGACCTACGAGCAGTACTTC.

The V call is TRBV4-2, the J call TRBJ2-6, with 7 bases identical to TRBD2. Losses at the gene ends were 2 bases for V and 0 bases for J; bases not matched to a gene: 7. This CDR3 comprises 18 residues. The V gene's germline CDR1 is LGHNA and CDR2 YNFKEQ. The CDR3 sequence is CASSQSPGGSSGANVLTF. CDR3 coding DNA: TGTGCCAGCAGCCAATCCCCCGGGGGGAGCTCTGGGGCCAACGTCCTGACTTTC.

This sequence joins TRBV6-1 and TRBJ2-1; 9 positions agree with TRBD1. The germline V gene has CDR1 MNHNS and CDR2 SASEGT. Trimming removed 1 base from V and 6 bases from J; junction bases left unmatched: 1. The CDR3 loop spans 14 amino acids. The CDR3 DNA reads TGTGCCAGCAGTGAAGTGACAGGGGGCAATGAGCAGTTCTTC. It specifies CASSEVTGGNEQFF.

The chain's CDR3 is CASSLTGINQPQHF. CDR3 bases: TGTGCCAGCAGTTTGACGGGAATTAATCAGCCCCAGCATTTT. The rearrangement uses TRBV27 and TRBJ1-5; D is undetermined. CDR3 size: 14 residues. Germline V gene sequence: CDR1 MNHEY, CDR2 SMNVEV (reference sequence). Trimming left V 3 bases short and J 4 bases short, with 10 bases between.

This chain links TRBV7-7 with TRBJ2-5; TRBD1 agrees at 7 bases. CDR3 length: 14 residues. Unmatched junction bases numbered 5, after V lost 5 bases and J lost 2 bases. Germline-derived CDR1 and CDR2 are SSHAT and FNYEAQ (reference sequence). DNA for the CDR3: TGTGCCAGCAGCGAACAGGGGCGTCAAGAGACCCAGTACTTC. Amino acid sequence: CASSEQGRQETQYF. The full variable domain, its missing parts supplied by reference TRBV7-7 and TRBJ2-5, is GAGVSQSPRYKVTKRGQDVTLRCDPISSHATLYWYQQALGQGPEFLTYFNYEAQPDKSGLPSDRFSAERPEGSISTLTIQRTEQRDSAMYRCASSEQGRQETQYFGPGTRLLVL.

The chain is built from TRBV6-1 and TRBJ2-1, with 9 bases aligning to TRBD1. The CDR3 sequence is 15 residues long. In germline, CDR1 is MNHNS, CDR2 SASEGT. Trimming at V came to 2 bases and at J to 8 bases, leaving 7 bases not matched to a gene. CDR3 amino acids: CASSEWTGDGDEQFF. The CDR3 DNA follows: TGTGCCAGCAGTGAATGGACAGGGGATGGGGATGAGCAGTTCTTC.

V gene TRBV27 combines with J gene TRBJ1-5; D perhaps matches TRBD1 (5 bases). The V end was cut by 5 bases, the J end by 7 bases, with 24 bases between. CDR1 is MNHEY, CDR2 SMNVEV, per germline (reference sequence). CDR3 size: 17 residues. The DNA of the CDR3 is TGTGCCAGCAGTCCTTTACCCCAGGGCCTCAGCAGGCAGCCCCAGCATTTT. This encodes CASSPLPQGLSRQPQHF.

This clone was picked up one time. DNA for the CDR3: TGTGCCAGCAGTTTGGGTCCTTCACTCGGGTACGAGCAGTACTTC. Its protein is CASSLGPSLGYEQYF. The genes are TRBV28 and TRBJ2-7; D unresolved. This CDR3 is 15 amino acids long. Trimming removed 3 bases at V and 4 bases at J, with 16 bases between. Germline lookup yields CDR1 MDHEN and CDR2 SYDVKM.

This clone is termed large (0.1 to 1%). The V gene is TRBV6-4, the J gene TRBJ2-1; possibly TRBD2 for D (6 bases). CDR1 and CDR2 from the germline V gene are MRHNA and SNTAGT. V lost 0 bases and J lost 3, with 12 bases in between. The CDR3 runs 16 residues. CDR3 in DNA: TGTGCCAGCAGTGACTCGTCGACGGGAGACTACAATGAGCAGTTCTTC. It specifies CASSDSSTGDYNEQFF.

This chain links TRBV19 with TRBJ2-7, with 10 bases matching TRBD2. The CDR3 is made up of 15 amino acids. After removal of 2 bases from V and 2 bases from J, the junction contained 3 bases not matched to a gene. Germline lookup yields CDR1 LNHDA and CDR2 SQIVND (reference sequence). The CDR3 reads CASSILAGETYEQYF. Written as DNA, the CDR3 is TGTGCCAGTAGTATACTAGCGGGAGAGACCTACGAGCAGTACTTC.

Written as DNA, the CDR3 is TGTGCCAGCAGCCAAGGAAGTGAGACAGATACGCAGTATTTT. Translating it yields CASSQGSETDTQYF. This chain joins TRBV4-2 and TRBJ2-3; D is ambiguous. The germline V gene encodes CDR1 LGHNA and CDR2 YNFKEQ. Trimming left V 1 base short and J 3 bases short, with 8 bases between. This CDR3 region has 14 residues.

This rearrangement joins TRBV11-3 to TRBJ2-1; 15 bases fit TRBD2. Losses at the gene ends were 5 bases for V and 4 bases for J; bases not matched to a gene: 6. CDR1 is SGHNT and CDR2 is YENEEA in the germline V gene. The CDR3 extends over 17 amino acids. This CDR3 reads CASSLGLAGGLYNEQFF. CDR3 coding DNA: TGTGCCAGCAGCCTCGGACTAGCGGGAGGGTTATACAATGAGCAGTTCTTC.

J is TRBJ2-1 and V is TRBV5-4; D ambiguous. Germline-derived CDR1 and CDR2 are SGHNT and YYREEE (reference sequence). The length of the CDR3 is 14 residues. The ends were cut back, 1 base at V and 7 bases at J, with 12 bases in the middle. The CDR3 is CASSLLSERNEQFF. CDR3 nucleotide sequence: TGTGCCAGCAGCTTGCTCTCAGAGAGGAATGAGCAGTTCTTC.

CDR3 loop: CASSWAGPSYEQYF. Here the CDR3 DNA reads TGTGCCAGCAGTTGGGCAGGCCCCTCCTACGAGCAGTACTTC. The chain carries TRBV6-5 and TRBJ2-7; D not certain. The CDR3 length is 14 residues. Trimming stripped 4 bases from V and 0 bases from J, with 10 bases between. Germline-derived CDR1 and CDR2 are MNHEY and SVGAGI.

This clone appeared a single time. The chain is built from TRBV2 and TRBJ2-3; a weak D match, TRBD2 (6 bases). The CDR3 sequence is 15 residues long. In germline, CDR1 is SNHLY, CDR2 FYNNEI. V was pared by 0 bases and J by 2 bases, with 9 bases between. This CDR3 reads CASSEAGGTTDTQYF. CDR3 DNA: TGTGCCAGCAGTGAAGCTGGGGGGACCACAGATACGCAGTATTTT.